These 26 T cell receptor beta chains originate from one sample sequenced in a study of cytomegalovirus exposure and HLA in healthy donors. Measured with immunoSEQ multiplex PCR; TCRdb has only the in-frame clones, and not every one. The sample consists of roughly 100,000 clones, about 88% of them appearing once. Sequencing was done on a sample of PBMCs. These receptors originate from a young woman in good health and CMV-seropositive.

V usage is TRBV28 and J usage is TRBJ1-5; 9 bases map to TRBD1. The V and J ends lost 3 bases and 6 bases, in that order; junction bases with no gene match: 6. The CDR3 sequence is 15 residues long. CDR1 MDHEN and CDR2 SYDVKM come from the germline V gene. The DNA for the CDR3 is TGTGCCAGCAGTTTGGGGACAGGGTCGGGTCAGCCCCAGCATTTT. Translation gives CASSLGTGSGQPQHF.

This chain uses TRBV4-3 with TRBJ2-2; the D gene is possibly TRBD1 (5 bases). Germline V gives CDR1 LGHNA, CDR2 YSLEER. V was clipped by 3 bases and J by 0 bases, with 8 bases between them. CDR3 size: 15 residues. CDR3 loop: CASSQGPANTGELFF. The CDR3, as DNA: TGCGCCAGCAGCCAGGGGCCGGCGAACACCGGGGAGCTGTTTTTT.

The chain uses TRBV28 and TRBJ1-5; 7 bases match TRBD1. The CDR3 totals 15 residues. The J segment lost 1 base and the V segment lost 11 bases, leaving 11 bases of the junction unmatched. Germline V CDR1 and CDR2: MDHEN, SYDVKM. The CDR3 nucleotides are TGTGCCGCGCGAACGACAGGGATCAGCAATCAGCCCCAGCATTTT. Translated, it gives CAARTTGISNQPQHF.

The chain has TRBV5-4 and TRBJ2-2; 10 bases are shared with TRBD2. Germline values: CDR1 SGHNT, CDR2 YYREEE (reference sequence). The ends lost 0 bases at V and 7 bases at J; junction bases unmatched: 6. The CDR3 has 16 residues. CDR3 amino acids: CASSLDKRGGNGELFF. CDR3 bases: TGTGCCAGCAGCTTGGATAAGCGGGGGGGCAACGGGGAGCTGTTTTTT.

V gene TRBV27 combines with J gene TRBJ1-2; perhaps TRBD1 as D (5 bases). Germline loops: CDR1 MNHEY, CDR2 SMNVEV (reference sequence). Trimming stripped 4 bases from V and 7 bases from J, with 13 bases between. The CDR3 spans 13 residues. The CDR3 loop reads CASSSRVDSGYTF. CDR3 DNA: TGTGCCAGCAGTTCCAGGGTAGATAGTGGCTACACCTTC.

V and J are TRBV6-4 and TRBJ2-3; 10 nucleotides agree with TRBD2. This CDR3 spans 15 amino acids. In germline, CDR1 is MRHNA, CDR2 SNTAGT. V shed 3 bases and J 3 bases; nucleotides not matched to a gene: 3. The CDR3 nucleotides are TGTGCCAGCAGTGAGGATAGCGGGGGGACAGATACGCAGTATTTT. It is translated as CASSEDSGGTDTQYF.

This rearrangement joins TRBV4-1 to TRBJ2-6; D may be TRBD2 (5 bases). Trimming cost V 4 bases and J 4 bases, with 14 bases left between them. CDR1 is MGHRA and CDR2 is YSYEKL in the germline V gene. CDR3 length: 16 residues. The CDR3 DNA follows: TGCGCCAGCAGCCCACTAGGCTCAGGCGGGGCCAACGTCCTGACTTTC. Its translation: CASSPLGSGGANVLTF.

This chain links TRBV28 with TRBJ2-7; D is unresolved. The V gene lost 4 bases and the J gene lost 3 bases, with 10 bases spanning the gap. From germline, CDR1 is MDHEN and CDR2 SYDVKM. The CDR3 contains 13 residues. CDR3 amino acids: CASSSETVYEQYF. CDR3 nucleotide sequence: TGTGCCAGCAGTTCCGAAACTGTCTACGAGCAGTACTTC.

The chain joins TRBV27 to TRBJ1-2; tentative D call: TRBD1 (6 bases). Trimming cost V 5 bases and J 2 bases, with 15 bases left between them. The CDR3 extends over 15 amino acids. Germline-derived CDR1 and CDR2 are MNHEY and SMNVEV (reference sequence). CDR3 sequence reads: CASSPDRGQNYGYTF. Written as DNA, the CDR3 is TGTGCCAGCAGTCCCGACCGTGGACAGAACTATGGCTACACCTTC.

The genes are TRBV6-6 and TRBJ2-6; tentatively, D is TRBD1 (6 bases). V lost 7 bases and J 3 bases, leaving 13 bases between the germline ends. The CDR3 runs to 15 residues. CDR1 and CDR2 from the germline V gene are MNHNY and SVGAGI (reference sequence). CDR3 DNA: TGTGCCAGCAACGACGGGACAATTGGGGCCAACGTCCTGACTTTC. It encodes CASNDGTIGANVLTF.

The CDR3 loop is CAIRQDRGKSPGELFF. The CDR3 DNA sequence: TGTGCCATCAGGCAGGACAGGGGAAAGTCGCCCGGGGAGCTGTTTTTT. This chain links TRBV10-3 with TRBJ2-2; 9 bases are a match to TRBD1. Per the germline V gene, CDR1 is ENHRY and CDR2 is SYGVKD. V lost 6 bases, J lost 6 bases, and 11 bases stayed unmatched. This CDR3 is built from 16 residues.

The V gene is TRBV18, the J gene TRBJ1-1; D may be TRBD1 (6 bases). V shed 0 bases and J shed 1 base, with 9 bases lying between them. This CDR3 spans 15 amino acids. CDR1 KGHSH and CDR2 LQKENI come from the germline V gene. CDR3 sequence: CASSPPGAANTEAFF. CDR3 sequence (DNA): TGTGCCAGCTCACCACCGGGGGCGGCGAACACTGAAGCTTTCTTT. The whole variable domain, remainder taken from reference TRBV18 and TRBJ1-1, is NAGVMQNPRHLVRRRGQEARLRCSPMKGHSHVYWYRQLPEEGLKFMVYLQKENIIDESGMPKERFSAEFPKEGPSILRIQQVVRGDSAAYFCASSPPGAANTEAFFGQGTRLTVV.

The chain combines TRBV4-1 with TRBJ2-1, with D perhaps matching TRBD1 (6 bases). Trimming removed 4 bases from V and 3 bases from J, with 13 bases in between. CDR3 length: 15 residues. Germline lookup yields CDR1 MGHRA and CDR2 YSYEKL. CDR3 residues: CASSPMTGYYNEQFF. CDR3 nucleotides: TGCGCCAGCAGCCCGATGACAGGATACTACAATGAGCAGTTCTTC.

CDR3 residues: CASSELGQGARDTQYF. The CDR3, as DNA: TGCGCCAGCAGCGAACTCGGGCAGGGGGCCAGAGATACGCAGTATTTT. The J gene is TRBJ2-3, the V gene TRBV5-1; 8 bases match TRBD1. This CDR3 comprises 16 residues. Germline V CDR1 and CDR2: SGHRS, YFSETQ. V was pared by 4 bases and J by 5 bases, with 12 bases of the junction left unmatched.

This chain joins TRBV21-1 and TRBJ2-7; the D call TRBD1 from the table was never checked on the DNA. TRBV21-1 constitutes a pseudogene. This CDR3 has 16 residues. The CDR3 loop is CASSIPPRDRDYEQYV. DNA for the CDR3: TGTGCCAGCAGCATTCCGCCCCGGGACAGGGACTACGAGCAGTACGTC.

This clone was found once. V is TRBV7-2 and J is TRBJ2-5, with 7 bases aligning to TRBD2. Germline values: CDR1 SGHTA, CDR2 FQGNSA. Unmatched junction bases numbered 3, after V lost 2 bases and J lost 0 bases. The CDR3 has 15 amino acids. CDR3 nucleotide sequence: TGTGCCAGCAGCTTAATAGCGGGCTACCAAGAGACCCAGTACTTC. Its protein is CASSLIAGYQETQYF.

CDR3 in DNA: TGTGCCAGTAGTATAGGGTCAGGGGGCGCGGGGAACACCGGGGAGCTGTTTTTT. This translates into CASSIGSGGAGNTGELFF. V is TRBV19 and J is TRBJ2-2; 8 bases fit TRBD1. V lost 1 base and J lost 1; bases outside the gene matches: 8. CDR1 is LNHDA, CDR2 SQIVND, per germline (reference sequence). This CDR3 has 18 amino acids.

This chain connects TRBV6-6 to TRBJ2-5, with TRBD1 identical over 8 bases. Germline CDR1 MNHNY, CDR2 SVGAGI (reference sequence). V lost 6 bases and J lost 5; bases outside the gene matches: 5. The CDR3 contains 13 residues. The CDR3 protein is CASSDRGVETQYF. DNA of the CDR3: TGTGCCAGCAGCGACAGGGGTGTCGAGACCCAGTACTTC.

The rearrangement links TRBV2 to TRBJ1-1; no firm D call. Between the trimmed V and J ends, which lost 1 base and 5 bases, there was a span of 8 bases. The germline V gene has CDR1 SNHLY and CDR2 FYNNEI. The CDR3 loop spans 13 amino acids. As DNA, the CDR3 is TGTGCCAGCAGTGAAGAGTCTAGGACTGAAGCTTTCTTT. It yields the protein CASSEESRTEAFF.

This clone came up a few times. The CDR3 loop is CASKGETLNYGYTF. CDR3 coding DNA: TGTGCCAGCAAGGGGGAGACATTGAACTATGGCTACACCTTC. The chain links TRBV2 to TRBJ1-2; tentatively, D is TRBD1 (6 bases). This CDR3 comprises 14 residues. V dropped 7 bases and J dropped 2 bases, with 14 bases sitting between them. From germline, CDR1 is SNHLY and CDR2 FYNNEI.

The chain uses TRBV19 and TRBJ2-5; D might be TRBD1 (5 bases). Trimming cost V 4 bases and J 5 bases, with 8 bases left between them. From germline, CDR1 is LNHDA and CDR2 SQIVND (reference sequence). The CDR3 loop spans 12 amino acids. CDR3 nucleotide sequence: TGTGCCAGTAGTAAGGCAGGGGAGACCCAGTACTTC. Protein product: CASSKAGETQYF.

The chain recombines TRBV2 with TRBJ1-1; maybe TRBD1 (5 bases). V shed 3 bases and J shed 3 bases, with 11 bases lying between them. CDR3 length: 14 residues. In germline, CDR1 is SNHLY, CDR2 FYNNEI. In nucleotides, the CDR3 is TGTGCCAGCAGTGACCAGGGAGGGTACACTGAAGCTTTCTTT. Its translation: CASSDQGGYTEAFF.

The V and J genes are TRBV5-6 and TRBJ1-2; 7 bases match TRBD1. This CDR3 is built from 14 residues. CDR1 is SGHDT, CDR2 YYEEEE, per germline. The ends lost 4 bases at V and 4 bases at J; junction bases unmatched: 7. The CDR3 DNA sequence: TGTGCCAGCAGCCGACAGGGAGGATTCTATGGCTACACCTTC. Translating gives CASSRQGGFYGYTF.

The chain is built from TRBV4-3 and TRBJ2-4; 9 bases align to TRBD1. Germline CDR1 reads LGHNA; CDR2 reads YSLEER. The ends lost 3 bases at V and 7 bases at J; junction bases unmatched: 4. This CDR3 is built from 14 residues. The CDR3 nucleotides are TGCGCCAGCAGCCAGAGGACAGGGGAGAACATTCAGTACTTC. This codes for CASSQRTGENIQYF.

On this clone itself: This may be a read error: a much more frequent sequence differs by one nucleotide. CDR3 region: CASSDGGATDTQYF. The CDR3 nucleotides are TGTGCCAGCAGTGACGGGGGGGCCACAGATACGCAGTATTTT. V and J are TRBV2 and TRBJ2-3, with 8 bases matching TRBD2. Germline CDR1 SNHLY, CDR2 FYNNEI. The V and J ends lost 3 bases and 2 bases, in that order; junction bases with no gene match: 1. CDR3 length: 14 residues.

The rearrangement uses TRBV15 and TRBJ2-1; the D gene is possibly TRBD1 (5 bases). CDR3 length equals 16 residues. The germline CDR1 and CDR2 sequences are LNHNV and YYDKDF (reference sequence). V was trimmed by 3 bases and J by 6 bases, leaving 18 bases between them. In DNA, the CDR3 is TGTGCCACCAGCAGTGACCCCCCTCTGACAGCCAATGAGCAGTTCTTC. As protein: CATSSDPPLTANEQFF.